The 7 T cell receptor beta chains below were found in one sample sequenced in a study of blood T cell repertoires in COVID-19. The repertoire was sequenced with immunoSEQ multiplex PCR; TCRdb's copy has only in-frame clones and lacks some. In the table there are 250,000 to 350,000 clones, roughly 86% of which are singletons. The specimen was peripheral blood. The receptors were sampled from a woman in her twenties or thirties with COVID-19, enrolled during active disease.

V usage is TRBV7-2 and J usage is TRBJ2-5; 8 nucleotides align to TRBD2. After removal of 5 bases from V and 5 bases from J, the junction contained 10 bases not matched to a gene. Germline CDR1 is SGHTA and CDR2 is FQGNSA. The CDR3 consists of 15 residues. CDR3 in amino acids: CASSQGAGGVETQYF. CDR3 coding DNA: TGTGCCAGCAGCCAAGGGGCGGGGGGTGTTGAGACCCAGTACTTC.

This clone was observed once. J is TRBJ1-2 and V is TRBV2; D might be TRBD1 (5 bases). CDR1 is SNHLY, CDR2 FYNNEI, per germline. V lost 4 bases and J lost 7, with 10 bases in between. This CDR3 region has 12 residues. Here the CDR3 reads CASSVVDSGYTF. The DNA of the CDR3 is TGTGCCAGCAGTGTTGTCGACAGTGGCTACACCTTC.

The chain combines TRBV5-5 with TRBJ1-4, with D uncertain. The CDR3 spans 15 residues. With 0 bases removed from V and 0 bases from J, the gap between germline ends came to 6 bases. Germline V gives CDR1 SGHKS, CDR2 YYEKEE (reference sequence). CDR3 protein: CASSLVPATNEKLFF. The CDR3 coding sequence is TGTGCCAGCAGCTTGGTCCCGGCAACTAATGAAAAACTGTTTTTT.

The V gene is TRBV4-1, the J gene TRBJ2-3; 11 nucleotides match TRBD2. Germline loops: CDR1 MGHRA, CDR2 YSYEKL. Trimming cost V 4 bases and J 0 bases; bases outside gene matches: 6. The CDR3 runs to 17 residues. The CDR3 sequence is CASSRRLAGRSTDTQYF. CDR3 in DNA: TGCGCCAGCAGCCGCCGACTAGCGGGACGTAGCACAGATACGCAGTATTTT.

CDR3 bases: TGCGCCAGCAGCCTACCGACTAGCGAGTACGAGCAGTACTTC. Translating gives CASSLPTSEYEQYF. V and J are TRBV5-1 and TRBJ2-7; 8 bases line up with TRBD2. J lost 4 bases, V lost 4 bases, and 7 bases had no gene match. The germline gives CDR1 SGHRS, CDR2 YFSETQ. This CDR3 has 14 residues.

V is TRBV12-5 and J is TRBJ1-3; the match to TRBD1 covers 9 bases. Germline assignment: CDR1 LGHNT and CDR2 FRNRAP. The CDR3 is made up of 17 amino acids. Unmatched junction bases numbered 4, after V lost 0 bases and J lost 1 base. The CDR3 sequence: CASGLVGTGFSGNTIYF. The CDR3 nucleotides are TGTGCTAGTGGTTTGGTAGGGACAGGGTTTTCTGGAAACACCATATATTTT.

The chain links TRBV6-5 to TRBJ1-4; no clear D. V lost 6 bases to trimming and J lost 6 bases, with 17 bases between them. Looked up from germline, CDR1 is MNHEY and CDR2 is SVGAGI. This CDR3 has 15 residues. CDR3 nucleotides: TGTGCCAGCAGCCCACCGGAGAGCGGCTATGAAAAACTGTTTTTT. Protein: CASSPPESGYEKLFF.